This T cell receptor beta chain appears in the sequencing data of a study of blood T cell repertoires in COVID-19. This table comes from immunoSEQ multiplex PCR, and its TCRdb copy is limited to in-frame clones, with some not included. Of about 330,000 clones listed, approximately 90% are singletons. This clone appeared a few times. This sample also contains other DNA sequences that code for the same CDR3. Sequenced sample: peripheral blood. The source is a man aged 30 to 45 with COVID-19, enrolled during active disease.

CDR3 sequence (DNA): TGTGCCAGCAGTGGGTCAGACAGGGGGCTGAACACTGAAGCTTTCTTT. Amino acids: CASSGSDRGLNTEAFF. This chain uses TRBV2 with TRBJ1-1; 10 bases line up with TRBD1. This CDR3 is built from 16 residues. Looked up from germline, CDR1 is SNHLY and CDR2 is FYNNEI. Unmatched junction bases numbered 5, after V lost 4 bases and J lost 0 bases.